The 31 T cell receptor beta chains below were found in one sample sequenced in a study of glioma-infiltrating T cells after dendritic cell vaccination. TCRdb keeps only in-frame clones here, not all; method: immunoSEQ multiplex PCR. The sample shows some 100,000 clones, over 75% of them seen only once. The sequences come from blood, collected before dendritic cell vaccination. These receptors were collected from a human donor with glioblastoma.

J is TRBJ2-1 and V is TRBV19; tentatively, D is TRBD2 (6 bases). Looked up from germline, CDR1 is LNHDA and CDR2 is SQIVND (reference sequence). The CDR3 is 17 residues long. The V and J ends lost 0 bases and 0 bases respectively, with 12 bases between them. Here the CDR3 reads CASSIDERAGSYNEQFF. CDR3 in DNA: TGTGCCAGTAGTATAGACGAACGAGCGGGCTCCTACAATGAGCAGTTCTTC.

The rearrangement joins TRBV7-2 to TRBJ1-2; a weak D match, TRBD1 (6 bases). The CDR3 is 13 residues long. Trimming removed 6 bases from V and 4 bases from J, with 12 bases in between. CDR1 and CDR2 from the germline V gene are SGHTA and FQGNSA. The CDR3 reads CASRPTGSYGYTF. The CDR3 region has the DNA TGTGCCAGCAGACCTACAGGGTCCTATGGCTACACCTTC.

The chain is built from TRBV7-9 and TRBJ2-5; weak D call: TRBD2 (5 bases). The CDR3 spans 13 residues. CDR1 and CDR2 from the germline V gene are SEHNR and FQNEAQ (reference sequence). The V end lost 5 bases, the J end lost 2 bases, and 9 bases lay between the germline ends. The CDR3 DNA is TGTGCCAGCAGCGCGGACTGGCAAGAGACCCAGTACTTC. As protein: CASSADWQETQYF.

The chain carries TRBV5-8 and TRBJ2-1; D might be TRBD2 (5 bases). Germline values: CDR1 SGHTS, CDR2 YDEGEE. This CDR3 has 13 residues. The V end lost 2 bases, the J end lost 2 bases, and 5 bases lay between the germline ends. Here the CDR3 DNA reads TGTGCCAGCAGCTTCGGGACCTACAATGAGCAGTTCTTC. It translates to CASSFGTYNEQFF.

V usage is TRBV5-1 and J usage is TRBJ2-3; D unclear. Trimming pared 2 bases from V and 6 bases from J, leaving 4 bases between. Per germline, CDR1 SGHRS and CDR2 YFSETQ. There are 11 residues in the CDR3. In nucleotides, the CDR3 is TGCGCCAGCAGCTTACTTGATACGCAGTATTTT. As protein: CASSLLDTQYF.

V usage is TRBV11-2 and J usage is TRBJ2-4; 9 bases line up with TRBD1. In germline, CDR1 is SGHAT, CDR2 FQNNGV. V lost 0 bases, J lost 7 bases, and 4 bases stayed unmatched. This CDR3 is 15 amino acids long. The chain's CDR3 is CASSLDDRGGNIQYF. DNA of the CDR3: TGTGCCAGCAGCTTAGATGACAGGGGGGGGAACATTCAGTACTTC. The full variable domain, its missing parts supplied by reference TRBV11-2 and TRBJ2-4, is EAGVAQSPRYKIIEKRQSVAFWCNPISGHATLYWYQQILGQGPKLLIQFQNNGVVDDSQLPKDRFSAERLKGVDSTLKIQPAKLEDSAVYLCASSLDDRGGNIQYFGAGTRLSVL.

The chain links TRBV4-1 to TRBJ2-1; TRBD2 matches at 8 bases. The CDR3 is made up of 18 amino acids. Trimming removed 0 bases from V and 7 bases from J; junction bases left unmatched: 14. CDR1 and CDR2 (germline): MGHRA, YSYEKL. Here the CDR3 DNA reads TGCGCCAGCAGCCAAGAACGCCGGGTAGCGGGACCGGGAAATGAGCAGTTCTTC. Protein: CASSQERRVAGPGNEQFF.

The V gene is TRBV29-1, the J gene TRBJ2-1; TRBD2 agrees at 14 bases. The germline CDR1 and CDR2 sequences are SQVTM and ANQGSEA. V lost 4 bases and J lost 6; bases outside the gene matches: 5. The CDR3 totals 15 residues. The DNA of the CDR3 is TGCAGCGTTGGTATCGGACTAGCGGGAGGCAATGAGCAGTTCTTC. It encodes CSVGIGLAGGNEQFF.

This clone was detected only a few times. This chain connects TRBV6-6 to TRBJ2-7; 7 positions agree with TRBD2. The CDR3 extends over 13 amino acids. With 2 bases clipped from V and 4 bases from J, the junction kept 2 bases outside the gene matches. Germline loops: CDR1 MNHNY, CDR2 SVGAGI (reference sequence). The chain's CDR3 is CASSYGGEYEQYF. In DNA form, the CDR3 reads TGTGCCAGCAGTTACGGGGGGGAGTACGAGCAGTACTTC.

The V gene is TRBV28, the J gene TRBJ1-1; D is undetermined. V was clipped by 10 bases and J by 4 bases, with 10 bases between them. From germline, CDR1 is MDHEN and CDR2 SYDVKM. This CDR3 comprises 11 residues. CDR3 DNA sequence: TGTGCCACCGAGAGGAGCACTGAAGCTTTCTTT. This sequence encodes CATERSTEAFF.

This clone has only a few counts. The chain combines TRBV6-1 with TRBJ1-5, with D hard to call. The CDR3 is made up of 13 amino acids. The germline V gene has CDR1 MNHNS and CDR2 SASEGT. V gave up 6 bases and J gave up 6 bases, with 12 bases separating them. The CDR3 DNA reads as TGTGCCAGCAGGCTAGAACTGGGTCAGCCCCAGCATTTT. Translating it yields CASRLELGQPQHF.

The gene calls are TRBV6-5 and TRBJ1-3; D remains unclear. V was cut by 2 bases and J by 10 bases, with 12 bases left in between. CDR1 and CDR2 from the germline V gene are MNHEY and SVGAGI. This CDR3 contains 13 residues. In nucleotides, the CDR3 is TGTGCCAGCAGTTACCAGGACCGGAGGACCATATATTTT. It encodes CASSYQDRRTIYF.

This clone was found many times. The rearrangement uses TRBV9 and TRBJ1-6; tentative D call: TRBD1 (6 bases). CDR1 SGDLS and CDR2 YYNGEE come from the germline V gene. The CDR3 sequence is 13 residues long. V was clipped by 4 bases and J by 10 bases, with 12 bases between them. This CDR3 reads CASSRGGHSPLHF. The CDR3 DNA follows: TGTGCCAGCAGCAGGGGGGGGCACTCACCCCTCCACTTT. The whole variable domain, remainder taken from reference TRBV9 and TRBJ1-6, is DSGVTQTPKHLITATGQRVTLRCSPRSGDLSVYWYQQSLDQGLQFLIQYYNGEERAKGNILERFSAQQFPDLHSELNLSSLELGDSALYFCASSRGGHSPLHFGNGTRLTVT.

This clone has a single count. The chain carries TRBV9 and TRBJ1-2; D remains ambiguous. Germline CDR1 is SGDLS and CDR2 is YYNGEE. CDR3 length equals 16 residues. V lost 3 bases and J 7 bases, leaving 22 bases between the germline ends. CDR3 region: CASSARTTSRFSGYTF. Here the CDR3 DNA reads TGTGCCAGCAGCGCCCGTACGACATCCCGATTCAGTGGCTACACCTTC.

CDR3 residues: CASSQNMEGSFGEKLFF. The CDR3 nucleotides read TGTGCCAGCAGCCAAAATATGGAGGGCAGCTTTGGGGAAAAACTGTTTTTT. V is TRBV14 and J is TRBJ1-4; D call uncertain. Trimming took off 2 bases at V and 8 bases at J, with 21 bases between the two ends. CDR1 SGHDN and CDR2 FVKESK come from the germline V gene. The CDR3 runs to 17 residues.

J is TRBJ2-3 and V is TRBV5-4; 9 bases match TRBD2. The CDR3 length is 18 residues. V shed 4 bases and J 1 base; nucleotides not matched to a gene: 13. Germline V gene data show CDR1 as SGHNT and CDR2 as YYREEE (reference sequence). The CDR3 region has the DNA TGTGCCAGCAGCGGGTCGGGCCAGCGGGGGGCGGGCACAGATACGCAGTATTTT. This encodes CASSGSGQRGAGTDTQYF.

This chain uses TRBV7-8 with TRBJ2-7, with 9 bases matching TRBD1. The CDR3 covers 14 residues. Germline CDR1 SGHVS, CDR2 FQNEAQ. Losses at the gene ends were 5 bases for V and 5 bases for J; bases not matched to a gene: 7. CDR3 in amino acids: CASSNRDRDNEQYF. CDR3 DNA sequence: TGTGCCAGCAGCAACCGGGACAGGGACAACGAGCAGTACTTC.

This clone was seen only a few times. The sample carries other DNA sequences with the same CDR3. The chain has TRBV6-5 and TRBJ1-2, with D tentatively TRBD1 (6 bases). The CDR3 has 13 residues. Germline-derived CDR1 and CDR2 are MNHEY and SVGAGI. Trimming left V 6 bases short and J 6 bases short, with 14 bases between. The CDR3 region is CASSLRAGDGYTF. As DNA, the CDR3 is TGTGCCAGCAGCCTGCGCGCAGGGGATGGCTACACCTTC.

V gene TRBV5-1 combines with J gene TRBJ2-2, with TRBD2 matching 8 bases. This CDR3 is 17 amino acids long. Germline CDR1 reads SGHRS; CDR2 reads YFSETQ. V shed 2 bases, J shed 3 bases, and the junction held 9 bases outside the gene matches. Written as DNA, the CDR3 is TGCGCCAGCAGCTTCTCCACGGGAGGGACTTACACCGGGGAGCTGTTTTTT. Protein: CASSFSTGGTYTGELFF. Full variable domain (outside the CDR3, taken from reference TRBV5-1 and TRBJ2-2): KAGVTQTPRYLIKTRGQQVTLSCSPISGHRSVSWYQQTPGQGLQFLFEYFSETQRNKGNFPGRFSGRQFSNSRSEMNVSTLELGDSALYLCASSFSTGGTYTGELFFGEGSRLTVL.

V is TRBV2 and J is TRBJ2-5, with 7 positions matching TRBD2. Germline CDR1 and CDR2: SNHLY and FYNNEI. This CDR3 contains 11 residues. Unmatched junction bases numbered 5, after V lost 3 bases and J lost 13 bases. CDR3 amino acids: CASSERGIWYF. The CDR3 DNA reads TGTGCCAGCAGTGAGCGGGGGATCTGGTACTTC. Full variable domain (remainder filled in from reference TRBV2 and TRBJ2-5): EPEVTQTPSHQVTQMGQEVILRCVPISNHLYFYWYRQILGQKVEFLVSFYNNEISEKSEIFDDQFSVERPDGSNFTLKIRSTKLEDSAMYFCASSERGIWYFGPGTRLLVL.

CDR3 loop: CASSYGQKADTQYF. CDR3 sequence (DNA): TGCGCCAGCAGCTACGGACAGAAGGCAGATACGCAGTATTTT. The chain recombines TRBV5-1 with TRBJ2-3, with a tentative D call TRBD1 (6 bases). V lost 3 bases to trimming and J lost 4 bases, with 12 bases between them. CDR1 is SGHRS and CDR2 is YFSETQ in the germline V gene. This CDR3 region has 14 residues.

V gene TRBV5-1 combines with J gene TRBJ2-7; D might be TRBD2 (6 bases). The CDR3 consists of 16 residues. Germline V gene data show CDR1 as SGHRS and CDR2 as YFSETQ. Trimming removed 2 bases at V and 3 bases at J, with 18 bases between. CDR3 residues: CASSFGPGGDFYEQYF. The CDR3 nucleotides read TGCGCCAGCAGCTTTGGCCCAGGAGGGGATTTCTACGAGCAGTACTTC.

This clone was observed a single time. CDR3 bases: TGTGCCAGCAGTGGGACCGGAGGTAGCAATCAGCCCCAGCATTTT. This encodes CASSGTGGSNQPQHF. The chain uses TRBV2 and TRBJ1-5; D call uncertain. The CDR3 extends over 15 amino acids. The V and J ends lost 4 bases and 0 bases respectively, with 10 bases between them. In germline, CDR1 is SNHLY, CDR2 FYNNEI.

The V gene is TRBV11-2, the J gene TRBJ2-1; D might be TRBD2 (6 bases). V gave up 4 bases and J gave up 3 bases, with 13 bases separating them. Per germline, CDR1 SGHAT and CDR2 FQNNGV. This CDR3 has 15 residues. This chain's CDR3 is CASSYPGLNYNEQFF. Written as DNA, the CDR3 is TGTGCCAGCAGCTACCCGGGACTTAACTACAATGAGCAGTTCTTC.

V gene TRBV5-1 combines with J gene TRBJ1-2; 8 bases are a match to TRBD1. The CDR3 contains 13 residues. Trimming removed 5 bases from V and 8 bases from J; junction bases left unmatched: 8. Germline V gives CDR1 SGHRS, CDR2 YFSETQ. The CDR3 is CASRSQGVEGYTF. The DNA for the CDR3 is TGCGCCAGCAGATCACAGGGGGTAGAGGGCTACACCTTC.

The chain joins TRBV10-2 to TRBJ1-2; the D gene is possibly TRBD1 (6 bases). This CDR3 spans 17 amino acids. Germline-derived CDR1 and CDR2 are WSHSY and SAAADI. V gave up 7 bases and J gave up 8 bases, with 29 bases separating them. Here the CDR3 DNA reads TGCGCCAGCACAGGGGATGTAGACAGTGCGCGGTTTTTAGGCTACACCTTC. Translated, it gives CASTGDVDSARFLGYTF.

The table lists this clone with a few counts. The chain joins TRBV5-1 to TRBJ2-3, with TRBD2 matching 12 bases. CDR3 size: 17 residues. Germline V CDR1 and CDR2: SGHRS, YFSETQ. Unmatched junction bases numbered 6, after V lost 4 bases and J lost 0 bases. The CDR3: CASSTRGTSGSTDTQYF. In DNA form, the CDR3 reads TGCGCCAGCAGCACCCGGGGGACTAGCGGGAGCACAGATACGCAGTATTTT. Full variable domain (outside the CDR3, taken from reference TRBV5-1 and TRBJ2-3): KAGVTQTPRYLIKTRGQQVTLSCSPISGHRSVSWYQQTPGQGLQFLFEYFSETQRNKGNFPGRFSGRQFSNSRSEMNVSTLELGDSALYLCASSTRGTSGSTDTQYFGPGTRLTVL.

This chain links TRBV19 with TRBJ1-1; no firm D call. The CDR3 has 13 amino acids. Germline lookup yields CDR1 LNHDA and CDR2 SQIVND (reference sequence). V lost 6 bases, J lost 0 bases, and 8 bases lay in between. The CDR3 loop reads CASSPRLNTEAFF. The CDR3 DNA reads TGTGCCAGTAGCCCGCGGCTGAACACTGAAGCTTTCTTT.

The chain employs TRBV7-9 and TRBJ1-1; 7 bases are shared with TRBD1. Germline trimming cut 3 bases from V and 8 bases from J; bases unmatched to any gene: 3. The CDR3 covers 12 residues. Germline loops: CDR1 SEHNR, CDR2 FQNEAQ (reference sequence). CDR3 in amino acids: CASSLEGAEAFF. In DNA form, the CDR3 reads TGTGCCAGCAGCTTGGAGGGGGCGGAAGCTTTCTTT.

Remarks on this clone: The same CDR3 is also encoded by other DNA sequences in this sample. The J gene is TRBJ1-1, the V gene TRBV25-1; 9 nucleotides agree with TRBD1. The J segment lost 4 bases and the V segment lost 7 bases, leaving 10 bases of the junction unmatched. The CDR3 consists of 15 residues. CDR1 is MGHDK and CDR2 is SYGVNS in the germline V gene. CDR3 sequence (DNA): TGTGCCAGCATCCCGCCTGGGACAGGGTCCACTGAAGCTTTCTTT. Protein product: CASIPPGTGSTEAFF.

The CDR3 nucleotides are TGTGCCAGTAGTATCCCAGGTTACGAGCAGTACTTC. Translating it yields CASSIPGYEQYF. The V call is TRBV19, the J call TRBJ2-7; D remains ambiguous. This CDR3 contains 12 residues. The germline V and J ends were trimmed by 3 bases and 4 bases, with 7 bases remaining between them. Germline CDR1 and CDR2: LNHDA and SQIVND (reference sequence).